The 8 T cell receptor beta chains presented below share a single source sample, sequenced in a study of T cell changes during pregnancy in multiple sclerosis. The protocol was immunoSEQ multiplex PCR, while the TCRdb copy is restricted to in-frame clones and leaves out a portion. The repertoire includes 100,000 or so clones, over 85% of them detected once, and 0.99% sits in the top ten. This specimen was peripheral blood, taken after pregnancy. Source of these receptors: a female donor with multiple sclerosis, enrolled in a pregnancy study.

The chain couples TRBV14 to TRBJ2-3, with 13 bases that match TRBD2. The germline V gene encodes CDR1 SGHDN and CDR2 FVKESK. V shed 6 bases, J shed 4 bases, and the junction held 4 bases outside the gene matches. This CDR3 contains 15 residues. The CDR3 sequence: CASRLAGGPPDTQYF. CDR3 nucleotide sequence: TGTGCCAGCAGACTAGCGGGAGGGCCGCCAGATACGCAGTATTTT.

The chain links TRBV10-2 to TRBJ2-5; D perhaps matches TRBD2 (6 bases). The CDR3 has 15 residues. Germline CDR1 WSHSY, CDR2 SAAADI. Deletions cut 2 bases from V and 5 bases from J, with 15 bases between. This CDR3 reads CASSERELSGETQYF. The CDR3 DNA sequence: TGCGCCAGCAGTGAGCGGGAGCTGTCAGGGGAGACCCAGTACTTC.

The CDR3 DNA sequence: TGTGCCATCAGTGAGTCGTTCGGACTAGCGGGAGGCAGCACCTACAATGAGCAGTTCTTC. It translates to CAISESFGLAGGSTYNEQFF. The chain has TRBV10-3 and TRBJ2-1; TRBD2 matches at 14 bases. V lost 0 bases and J lost 2; bases outside the gene matches: 9. This CDR3 spans 20 amino acids. Germline loops: CDR1 ENHRY, CDR2 SYGVKD.

The gene calls are TRBV25-1 and TRBJ2-1; TRBD2 matches at 9 bases. Germline CDR1 MGHDK, CDR2 SYGVNS. The CDR3 sequence is 18 residues long. V shed 6 bases and J 8 bases; nucleotides not matched to a gene: 20. The DNA for the CDR3 is TGTGCCAGCAGCCCCCAGCTAGCGGGAAACCTTCGGGGGGATGAGCAGTTCTTC. Protein sequence: CASSPQLAGNLRGDEQFF. Drawing the rest from reference TRBV25-1 and TRBJ2-1, the complete variable domain is EADIYQTPRYLVIGTGKKITLECSQTMGHDKMYWYQQDPGMELHLIHYSYGVNSTEKGDLSSESTVSRIRTEHFPLTLESARPSHTSQYLCASSPQLAGNLRGDEQFFGPGTRLTVL.

This sequence joins TRBV4-1 and TRBJ2-1; TRBD2 matches at 14 bases. Germline trimming cut 1 base from V and 14 bases from J; bases unmatched to any gene: 7. This CDR3 has 15 residues. Germline lookup yields CDR1 MGHRA and CDR2 YSYEKL. The CDR3 nucleotides are TGCGCCAGCAGCCAAGGACTAGCGGGAGGGGGGGGAAAGTTCTTC. Its protein is CASSQGLAGGGGKFF.

This chain links TRBV28 with TRBJ2-7; TRBD1 might be the D (6 bases). The CDR3 spans 12 residues. V was clipped by 6 bases and J by 7 bases, with 13 bases between them. Germline lookup yields CDR1 MDHEN and CDR2 SYDVKM. The DNA for the CDR3 is TGTGCCAGCAGAACCCACAGGGATGAGCAGTACTTC. It encodes CASRTHRDEQYF.

This chain links TRBV4-2 with TRBJ2-1, with 8 nucleotides matching TRBD2. Germline CDR1 reads LGHNA; CDR2 reads YNFKEQ. V was clipped by 6 bases and J by 4 bases; unmatched bases: 11. The CDR3 extends over 16 amino acids. The CDR3 DNA follows: TGTGCCAGCAGGGCTATAAGCGGGAGCGCATACAATGAGCAGTTCTTC. Its protein is CASRAISGSAYNEQFF.

The chain links TRBV7-3 to TRBJ2-1, with TRBD1 matching over 7 bases. This CDR3 is built from 15 residues. With V trimmed by 4 bases and J by 4 bases, 7 bases remained unmatched. Germline CDR1 reads SGHTA; CDR2 reads FQGTGA. CDR3 in amino acids: CASSSTGTAYNEQFF. CDR3 bases: TGTGCCAGCAGCTCCACCGGGACAGCATACAATGAGCAGTTCTTC.